The 25 T cell receptor beta chains reported below all come from one sample, sequenced in a study of spatial heterogeneity in lung cancer. TCRdb re-analysed the 5' RACE reads in MiXCR, keeping a single row per CDR3 protein. The sample includes around 110,000 distinct CDR3 sequences, more than 10% of them seen just once. Time point here: blood at routine non-recurrence follow-up after resection. Unsorted whole RNA samples from tumor, nontumor lung or frozen PBMC were sequenced. The sequencing here drew on PBMCs, taken at follow-up. The source is a male donor with early-stage non-small cell lung cancer.

This clonotype was seen ten or more times. The chain couples TRBV7-2 to TRBJ2-1; the D is unclear. CDR3 size: 14 residues. CDR1 and CDR2 from the germline V gene are SGHTA and FQGNSA. Trimming left V 0 bases short and J 5 bases short, with 8 bases between. The CDR3 region is CASSLAFTDNEQFF. CDR3 DNA: TGTGCCAGCAGCTTAGCCTTCACCGACAATGAGCAGTTCTTC.

The chain couples TRBV12-3 or TRBV12-4 to TRBJ1-2; D ambiguous. Trimming shortened V by 7 bases and J by 5 bases, and 17 bases separated the two germline ends. This CDR3 spans 14 amino acids. The chain's CDR3 is CASTMAEQTYGYTF. CDR3 in DNA: TGTGCCAGCACGATGGCGGAACAGACATATGGCTACACCTTC.

The chain has TRBV29-1 and TRBJ1-1; D is possibly TRBD1 (5 bases). CDR1 SQVTM and CDR2 ANQGSEA come from the germline V gene. CDR3 length equals 13 residues. V gave up 5 bases and J gave up 0 bases, with 10 bases separating them. This chain's CDR3 is CSVCPGMNTEAFF. In nucleotides, the CDR3 is TGCAGCGTTTGTCCAGGGATGAACACTGAAGCTTTCTTT. The full variable domain, in which reference TRBV29-1 and TRBJ1-1 provide the parts outside the CDR3, is SAVISQKPSRDICQRGTSLTIQCQVDSQVTMMFWYRQQPGQSLTLIATANQGSEATYESGFVIDKFPISRPNLTFSTLTVSNMSPEDSSIYLCSVCPGMNTEAFFGQGTRLTVV.

In this sample, this clonotype turned up many times. The CDR3 region has the DNA TGCAGCTCACTACTTGAAAACACAGATACGCAGTATTTT. Translated: CSSLLENTDTQYF. V is TRBV29-1 and J is TRBJ2-3; D gene unclear. Germline V lookup: CDR1 SQVTM, CDR2 ANQGSEA. V lost 8 bases to trimming and J lost 2 bases, with 14 bases between them. The CDR3 totals 13 residues.

The chain employs TRBV6-5 and TRBJ1-2; TRBD1 matches 9 bases. The germline V gene has CDR1 MNHEY and CDR2 SVGAGI. The CDR3 is made up of 15 amino acids. V trimming: 10 bases; J trimming: 2 bases; junction bases outside the gene matches: 11. CDR3 protein: CAIKRDRVNNYGYTF. CDR3 bases: TGTGCCATAAAACGGGACAGGGTAAACAACTATGGCTACACCTTC.

In its sample, this clonotype was seen many times. The CDR3 reads CSVADGGETQYF. As DNA, the CDR3 is TGCAGCGTTGCAGACGGGGGAGAGACCCAGTACTTC. The chain couples TRBV29-1 to TRBJ2-5; tentatively, D is TRBD2 (6 bases). The length of the CDR3 is 12 residues. Trimming took 4 bases from V and 4 from J, leaving 10 bases between them. Germline loops: CDR1 SQVTM, CDR2 ANQGSEA.

This clonotype was seen more than once but under ten times. The chain has TRBV4-3 and TRBJ2-1, with a tentative D call TRBD2 (7 bases). V dropped 1 base and J dropped 8 bases, with 15 bases sitting between them. CDR3 length equals 15 residues. Germline V gene lookup returns CDR1 LGHNA and CDR2 YSLEER. CDR3: CASSQGRGAGDEQFF. The CDR3 region has the DNA TGCGCCAGCAGCCAAGGTCGGGGGGCAGGAGATGAGCAGTTCTTC.

The rearrangement uses TRBV12-3 or TRBV12-4 and TRBJ2-6; possible D gene TRBD2, 6 bases. Trimming shortened V by 4 bases and J by 0 bases, and 19 bases separated the two germline ends. CDR3 length: 19 residues. CDR3 in amino acids: CASSSRRARSHSGANVLTF. The CDR3 nucleotides read TGTGCCAGCAGTTCCCGGAGGGCACGGTCCCACTCTGGGGCCAACGTCCTGACTTTC.

CDR3 amino acids: CASSLVGASNYGYTF. DNA for the CDR3: TGTGCCAGCAGCTTGGTGGGGGCCTCTAACTATGGCTACACCTTC. V usage is TRBV5-4 and J usage is TRBJ1-2; maybe TRBD1 (6 bases). The ends were cut back, 0 bases at V and 0 bases at J, with 9 bases in the middle. The CDR3 has 15 amino acids. CDR1 SGHNT and CDR2 YYREEE come from the germline V gene (reference sequence).

This clonotype occurred once. V is TRBV9 and J is TRBJ2-3; TRBD1 is a possible D gene (7 bases). CDR3 length: 15 amino acids. V was shortened by 6 bases and J by 1 base, with 15 bases between the two germline ends. Per germline, CDR1 SGDLS and CDR2 YYNGEE. CDR3 coding DNA: TGTGCCAGCACCCCAGGGGGAGGTCGCACAGATACGCAGTATTTT. This gives the protein CASTPGGGRTDTQYF.

This clonotype was seen at least ten times. The chain combines TRBV6-1 with TRBJ1-6, with 7 bases aligning to TRBD1. J was trimmed by 8 bases and V by 2 bases; bases with no gene match: 6. The germline V gene encodes CDR1 MNHNS and CDR2 SASEGT. This CDR3 region has 15 residues. The CDR3 DNA follows: TGTGCCAGCAGTGAATACAGGGGAGTGGATTCACCCCTCCACTTT. Translating it yields CASSEYRGVDSPLHF.

This clonotype was recorded at least ten times. The rearrangement uses TRBV4-3 and TRBJ2-3, with 9 bases matching TRBD1. CDR1 is LGHNA, CDR2 YSLEER, per germline. CDR3 length equals 16 residues. The junction had 7 bases not matched to a gene; V was cut back by 3 bases and J by 3 bases. CDR3 nucleotides: TGCGCCAGCAGCCAGAGCCGGGACAGGGTGACAGATACGCAGTATTTT. Protein sequence: CASSQSRDRVTDTQYF.

This clonotype was counted between two and nine times. The chain recombines TRBV6-5 with TRBJ2-1, with 11 bases identical to TRBD2. The junction had 4 bases not matched to a gene; V was cut back by 0 bases and J by 6 bases. The CDR3 consists of 16 residues. Germline CDR1 and CDR2: MNHEY and SVGAGI. The CDR3, as DNA: TGTGCCAGCAGTTACTCGCTAGCGGGGGGACCCAATGAGCAGTTCTTC. This codes for CASSYSLAGGPNEQFF.

There are a few counts of this clonotype. The chain combines TRBV3-1 with TRBJ2-2, with TRBD2 matching over 12 bases. The CDR3 has 16 residues. V dropped 1 base and J dropped 5; count of bases not matched to a gene: 2. Germline values: CDR1 LGHDT, CDR2 YNNKEL (reference sequence). The DNA of the CDR3 is TGTGCCAGCAGCCAAGCGACTAGCGGGGGAACCGGGGAGCTGTTTTTT. Protein: CASSQATSGGTGELFF.

In this sample, this clonotype turned up many times. This sequence joins TRBV19 and TRBJ1-5, with TRBD1 as a possible D gene (6 bases). In germline, CDR1 is LNHDA, CDR2 SQIVND (reference sequence). This CDR3 has 16 amino acids. V dropped 3 bases and J dropped 1 base, with 13 bases sitting between them. The CDR3 region has the DNA TGTGCCAGTAGTATTCGTGGGGGCAGGAGCAATCAGCCCCAGCATTTT. It yields the protein CASSIRGGRSNQPQHF. The full variable domain, with the rest looked up from reference TRBV19 and TRBJ1-5, is DGGITQSPKYLFRKEGQNVTLSCEQNLNHDAMYWYRQDPGQGLRLIYYSQIVNDFQKGDIAEGYSVSREKKESFPLTVTSAQKNPTAFYLCASSIRGGRSNQPQHFGDGTRLSIL.

This clonotype was observed a few times. The chain is built from TRBV15 and TRBJ2-2; tentatively, D is TRBD2 (6 bases). Germline V gene sequence: CDR1 LNHNV, CDR2 YYDKDF (reference sequence). Trimming left V 5 bases short and J 5 bases short, with 12 bases between. The CDR3 has 14 amino acids. The CDR3 protein is CATSVLRGTGELFF. The DNA for the CDR3 is TGTGCCACCAGCGTCCTACGGGGGACCGGGGAGCTGTTTTTT. Using reference TRBV15 and TRBJ2-2 for the parts outside the CDR3, the full variable domain is DAMVIQNPRYQVTQFGKPVTLSCSQTLNHNVMYWYQQKSSQAPKLLFHYYDKDFNNEADTPDNFQSRRPNTSFCFLDIRSPGLGDTAMYLCATSVLRGTGELFFGEGSRLTVL.

This clonotype has a handful of counts. J is TRBJ1-4 and V is TRBV7-8; 7 bases match TRBD1. The trim removed 5 bases at V and 15 bases at J, leaving 12 bases unmatched. This CDR3 is built from 13 residues. Germline V lookup: CDR1 SGHVS, CDR2 FQNEAQ. The CDR3 sequence is CASSPSRDSGVFF. The CDR3 DNA follows: TGTGCCAGCAGCCCGAGCCGGGACAGTGGAGTGTTTTTT.

In its sample, this clonotype was seen many times. This rearrangement joins TRBV29-1 to TRBJ2-1, with D possibly TRBD2 on 5 matching bases. CDR1 and CDR2 from the germline V gene are SQVTM and ANQGSEA. The CDR3 sequence is 12 residues long. The V gene lost 3 bases and the J gene lost 9 bases, with 12 bases spanning the gap. CDR3 nucleotide sequence: TGCAGCGTTGAGCGCCTCGCGGGTGAGCAGTTCTTC. This encodes CSVERLAGEQFF.

This clonotype was detected ten times or more. This rearrangement joins TRBV4-3 to TRBJ2-7; 10 nucleotides agree with TRBD2. Unmatched junction bases numbered 3, after V lost 0 bases and J lost 4 bases. CDR1 LGHNA and CDR2 YSLEER come from the germline V gene. The CDR3 contains 15 residues. This CDR3 reads CASSQDLAGVYEQYF. The CDR3 DNA reads TGCGCCAGCAGCCAAGACCTAGCGGGGGTGTACGAGCAGTACTTC.

This sequence joins TRBV19 and TRBJ2-1, with 8 nucleotides matching TRBD2. V lost 3 bases to trimming and J lost 3 bases; unmatched junction nucleotides: 7. Germline V gene data show CDR1 as LNHDA and CDR2 as SQIVND (reference sequence). This CDR3 is built from 16 residues. For the CDR3, the DNA is TGTGCCAGTAGTATCCCCCGGGGGGGTTACTACAATGAGCAGTTCTTC. As protein: CASSIPRGGYYNEQFF.

V is TRBV5-1 and J is TRBJ2-5, with 8 positions matching TRBD1. J gave up 3 bases and V 3 bases, and 4 bases lay outside the gene matches. Germline V CDR1 and CDR2: SGHRS, YFSETQ. The CDR3 spans 14 residues. The CDR3 spells CASSSSGGKETQYF. The DNA for the CDR3 is TGCGCCAGCAGCTCGTCAGGGGGCAAAGAGACCCAGTACTTC. The variable domain in full, completed from reference TRBV5-1 and TRBJ2-5, reads KAGVTQTPRYLIKTRGQQVTLSCSPISGHRSVSWYQQTPGQGLQFLFEYFSETQRNKGNFPGRFSGRQFSNSRSEMNVSTLELGDSALYLCASSSSGGKETQYFGPGTRLLVL.

This clonotype has more than one count but fewer than ten. The chain carries TRBV18 and TRBJ1-6; D not certain. This CDR3 is 15 amino acids long. The V gene lost 2 bases and the J gene lost 0 bases, with 5 bases spanning the gap. Germline CDR1 is KGHSH and CDR2 is LQKENI. For the CDR3, the DNA is TGTGCCAGCTCACCAGACAACTCCTATAATTCACCCCTCCACTTT. As protein: CASSPDNSYNSPLHF.

The chain employs TRBV6-6 and TRBJ2-3; no firm D call. This CDR3 has 12 amino acids. Per germline, CDR1 MNHNY and CDR2 SVGAGI (reference sequence). Trimming pared 3 bases from V and 4 bases from J, leaving 5 bases between. The CDR3 sequence is CASSYFADTQYF. CDR3 in DNA: TGTGCCAGCAGTTATTTTGCAGATACGCAGTATTTT.

This clonotype has at least ten counts. J is TRBJ2-2 and V is TRBV7-8; possibly TRBD1 or TRBD2 for D (5 bases each). Germline CDR1 SGHVS, CDR2 FQNEAQ. The CDR3 has 14 amino acids. Trimming pared 1 base from V and 5 bases from J, leaving 8 bases between. CDR3 sequence (DNA): TGTGCCAGCAGCTTAGGGGGCGGGACCGGGGAGCTGTTTTTT. It yields the protein CASSLGGGTGELFF.

This clonotype was counted once. The chain carries TRBV28 and TRBJ1-2; 8 positions agree with TRBD1. In germline, CDR1 is MDHEN, CDR2 SYDVKM. The CDR3 length is 15 residues. With V trimmed by 4 bases and J by 7 bases, 11 bases remained unmatched. The CDR3 DNA is TGTGCCAGCAGTTCCGCCTCCAGGACAGGGAGTGGCTACACCTTC. Translation: CASSSASRTGSGYTF.